The T cell receptor beta chain described here comes from a study of metastatic and nonmetastatic thyroid tumors (dated by TCRdb to 2018 to 2020). Turning to the overall study: Repertoires were compared across peripheral blood and tumor or nodule tissue samples from malignant and benign thyroid patients.

Library preparation used PCR. TCRdb names Illumina HiSeq 4000 as the instrument used. High-throughput sequencing was used to profile the CDR3 region of the TCR beta-chain in every patient. The original pipeline was this. Drawing on CDR3 differences between clinicopathological groups, the researchers built a classifier meant to tell apart patients with distant-metastatic papillary thyroid cancer. Repertoire diversity was assessed with the Shannon index, and tumor-blood repertoire similarity with the Morisita-Horn index. TCRdb handled the public reads itself, with Q25 trimming in fastp and clone calling in MiXCR, and kept productive beta chains. The V and J calls, along with clone size, are taken from TCRdb and not from the paper's own processing. The sample table holds 100,000 or so clones, of which around 14% were seen once. 3% to 4.5% of the sample goes to the ten largest clones. The CDR3 numbers 11 residues from cysteine through phenylalanine. The read is trimmed to its CDR3 DNA, 33 bases read in frame from base 1. CDR1 and CDR2 are read off the germline V gene as SGDLS and YYNGEE. The junction shows trimming of 4 bases on V and 10 bases on J, plus 12 bases between the germline ends.

In this sample, this clone turned up a few times. What antigen it recognizes has not been identified. The record has no base qualities; no much larger clone is one base away. What the research found in general, with its limitations: In both blood and tumor samples, TCR beta diversity was reported to be significantly higher in malignant tumors than in benign nodules.

No treatment had been received by any patient before thyroid surgery. Using T-cell receptor beta sequencing, the study looked back at clinical samples from patients collected from the early 2010s to the late 2010s. The rearranged chain carries TRBV9 and TRBJ2-7, with the D gene not clear enough to name. Sequences were obtained from blood. The TCR was taken from a female donor with papillary thyroid cancer or a benign thyroid nodule (not recorded which). Some clones in this sample may be carry-over from other donors' samples. The DNA sequence is as follows: TGTGCCAGCAGCTTGCCCTACTATCAGTACTTC. Translated, it reads CASSLPYYQYF. With the portions outside the CDR3 filled from the reference TRBV9 and TRBJ2-7 genes, the complete variable region becomes DSGVTQTPKHLITATGQRVTLRCSPRSGDLSVYWYQQSLDQGLQFLIQYYNGEERAKGNILERFSAQQFPDLHSELNLSSLELGDSALYFCASSLPYYQYFGPGTRLTVT.